The rows below give T cell receptor beta chains drawn from one sample of a study of identical twins. TCRdb re-called the 5' RACE reads with MiXCR, one entry per CDR3 protein. There are hundreds of thousands of distinct CDR3 sequences in the sample; roughly 7% occur only once, and 3% to 4.5% lies in the top ten. The sample also formed part of further work on yellow fever vaccine responses in identical twins.

The specimen sequenced was memory (CD45RO+) T cells sorted from blood. These receptors were obtained from a woman aged 18-29 years in good health. CDR3s include the opening cysteine and the closing phenylalanine or tryptophan. A D gene is named only where the DNA matches it firmly. Not every row has a clone size; where given, it reads once, few, many or a size class.

abundance,v_gene,d_gene,j_gene,CDR3aa,CDR3nt
many,TRBV12-3/TRBV12-4,NA,TRBJ1-5,CASSLNGPQHF,TGTGCCAGCAGTTTAAACGGGCCCCAGCATTTT
many,TRBV20-1,NA,TRBJ1-5,CSVHPSGVRGNQPQHF,TGCAGTGTTCACCCGTCGGGGGTGAGGGGCAATCAGCCCCAGCATTTT
NA,TRBV20-1,NA,TRBJ1-1,CSARGAFSATEAFF,TGCAGTGCTAGAGGTGCCTTCTCAGCGACTGAAGCTTTCTTT
few,TRBV7-8,NA,TRBJ2-7,CASSRAGRYEQYF,TGTGCCAGTTCCAGGGCGGGAAGGTACGAGCAGTACTTC
NA,TRBV20-1,NA,TRBJ2-7,CSATSLYSGMGEQYF,TGCAGTGCTACATCACTTTATTCGGGAATGGGCGAGCAGTACTTC
many,TRBV10-3,NA,TRBJ1-2,CAISPNNVPYTF,TGTGCCATCAGTCCGAACAATGTCCCTTACACCTTC
many,TRBV28,NA,TRBJ2-1,CASSRTPHEQFF,TGTGCCAGCAGTCGGACTCCCCATGAGCAGTTCTTC
few,TRBV10-3,NA,TRBJ2-2,CAIKSSPNTGELFF,TGTGCCATCAAATCGAGCCCGAACACCGGGGAGCTGTTTTTT
few,TRBV20-1,TRBD1,TRBJ2-1,CSARVDRETNEQFF,TGCAGTGCTAGAGTGGACAGGGAGACGAATGAGCAGTTCTTC
many,TRBV28,NA,TRBJ2-6,CASSRPHRLTIANVLTF,TGTGCCAGCAGTCGCCCCCACAGGCTTACTATAGCCAACGTCCTGACTTTC
many,TRBV2,NA,TRBJ2-2,CASSETSGHGELFF,TGTGCCAGCAGTGAAACCTCCGGGCACGGGGAGCTGTTTTTT
many,TRBV3-1,NA,TRBJ1-3,CASTGAANSGNTIYF,TGTGCCAGCACGGGGGCCGCCAACTCTGGAAACACCATATATTTT
many,TRBV12-3/TRBV12-4,NA,TRBJ1-5,CASSLARATSNQPQHF,TGTGCCAGCAGTTTAGCGCGGGCAACTAGCAATCAGCCCCAGCATTTT
NA,TRBV7-8,NA,TRBJ2-3,CASSLVGNPTDTQYF,TGTGCCAGCAGCTTAGTTGGCAACCCCACAGATACGCAGTATTTT
NA,TRBV18,NA,TRBJ2-5,CASSPHTRGTQYF,TGTGCCAGCTCACCCCACACTAGGGGGACCCAGTACTTC
NA,TRBV12-3/TRBV12-4,NA,TRBJ2-1,CASSLGRVSEQFF,TGTGCCAGCAGTTTAGGCAGGGTGAGTGAGCAGTTCTTC
NA,TRBV18,NA,TRBJ2-5,CASSREPQQETQYF,TGTGCCAGCTCCCGGGAGCCCCAGCAAGAGACCCAGTACTTC
many,TRBV25-1,TRBD2,TRBJ2-1,CASSDSGGLAGGLEQFF,TGTGCCAGCAGTGATTCAGGGGGACTAGCGGGAGGTCTTGAGCAGTTCTTC
many,TRBV20-1,TRBD1,TRBJ1-5,CSASKETGGNQPQHF,TGCAGTGCTAGTAAAGAGACAGGGGGCAATCAGCCCCAGCATTTT
NA,TRBV5-1,NA,TRBJ2-7,CASSLGYGYEQYF,TGCGCCAGCAGCCTCGGATATGGGTACGAGCAGTACTTC
NA,TRBV6-1,TRBD2,TRBJ2-3,CASSGLAGEKDTQYF,TGTGCCAGCAGTGGACTAGCGGGAGAGAAAGATACGCAGTATTTT